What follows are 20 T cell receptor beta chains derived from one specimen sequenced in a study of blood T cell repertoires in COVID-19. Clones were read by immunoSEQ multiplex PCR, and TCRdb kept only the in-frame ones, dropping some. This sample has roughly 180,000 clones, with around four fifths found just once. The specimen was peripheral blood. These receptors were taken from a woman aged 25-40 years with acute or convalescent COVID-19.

For the CDR3, the DNA is TGTGCCAGTAGTATTGACAATAACTATGGCTACACCTTC. This codes for CASSIDNNYGYTF. The chain recombines TRBV19 with TRBJ1-2; D gene uncertain. The CDR3 contains 13 residues. Looked up from germline, CDR1 is LNHDA and CDR2 is SQIVND (reference sequence). The V and J ends lost 3 bases and 1 base respectively, with 6 bases between them.

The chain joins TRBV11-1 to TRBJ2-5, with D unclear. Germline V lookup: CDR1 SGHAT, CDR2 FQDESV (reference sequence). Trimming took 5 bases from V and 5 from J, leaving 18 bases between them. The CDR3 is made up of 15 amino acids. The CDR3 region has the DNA TGTGCCAGCAGCCCCTTACAACGAAGAGGCGAGACCCAGTACTTC. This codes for CASSPLQRRGETQYF.

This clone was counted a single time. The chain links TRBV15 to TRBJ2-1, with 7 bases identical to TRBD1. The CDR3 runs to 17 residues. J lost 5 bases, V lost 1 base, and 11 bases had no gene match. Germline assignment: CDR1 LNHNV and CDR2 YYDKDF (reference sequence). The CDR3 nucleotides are TGTGCCACCAGCAGAGGCCGAAAACGGGACAGTCACAATGAGCAGTTCTTC. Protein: CATSRGRKRDSHNEQFF. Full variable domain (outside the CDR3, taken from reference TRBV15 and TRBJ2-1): DAMVIQNPRYQVTQFGKPVTLSCSQTLNHNVMYWYQQKSSQAPKLLFHYYDKDFNNEADTPDNFQSRRPNTSFCFLDIRSPGLGDTAMYLCATSRGRKRDSHNEQFFGPGTRLTVL.

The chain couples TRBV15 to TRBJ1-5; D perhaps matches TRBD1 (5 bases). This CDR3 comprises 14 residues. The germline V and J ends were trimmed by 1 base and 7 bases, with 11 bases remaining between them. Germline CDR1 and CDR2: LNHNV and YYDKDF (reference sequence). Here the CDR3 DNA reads TGTGCCACCAGCAGAGGGAGGGGCCGACAGCCCCAGCATTTT. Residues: CATSRGRGRQPQHF. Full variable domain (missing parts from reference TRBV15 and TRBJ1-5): DAMVIQNPRYQVTQFGKPVTLSCSQTLNHNVMYWYQQKSSQAPKLLFHYYDKDFNNEADTPDNFQSRRPNTSFCFLDIRSPGLGDTAMYLCATSRGRGRQPQHFGDGTRLSIL.

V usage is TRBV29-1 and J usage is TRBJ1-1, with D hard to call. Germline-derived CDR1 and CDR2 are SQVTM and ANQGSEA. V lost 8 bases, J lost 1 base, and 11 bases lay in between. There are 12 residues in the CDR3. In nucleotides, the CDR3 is TGCAGCTCTAAATCAGGGAACACTGAAGCTTTCTTT. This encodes CSSKSGNTEAFF.

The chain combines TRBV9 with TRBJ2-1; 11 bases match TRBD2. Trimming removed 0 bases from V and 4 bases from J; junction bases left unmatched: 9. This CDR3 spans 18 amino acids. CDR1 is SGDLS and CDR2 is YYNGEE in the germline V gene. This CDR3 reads CASSVALAGGKIYNEQFF. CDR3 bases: TGTGCCAGCAGCGTAGCTTTAGCGGGGGGGAAAATTTACAATGAGCAGTTCTTC.

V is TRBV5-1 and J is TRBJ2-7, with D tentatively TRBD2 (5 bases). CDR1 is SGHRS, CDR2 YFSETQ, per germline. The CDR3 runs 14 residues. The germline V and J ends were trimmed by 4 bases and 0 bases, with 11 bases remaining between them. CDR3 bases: TGCGCCAGCAGCCCCGTGGGGAGCTCCTACGAGCAGTACTTC. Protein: CASSPVGSSYEQYF.

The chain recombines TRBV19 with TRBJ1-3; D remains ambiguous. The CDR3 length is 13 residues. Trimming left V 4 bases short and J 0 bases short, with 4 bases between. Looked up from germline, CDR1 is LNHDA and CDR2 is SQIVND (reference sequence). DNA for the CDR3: TGTGCCAGTAGTACAGTCTCTGGAAACACCATATATTTT. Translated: CASSTVSGNTIYF.

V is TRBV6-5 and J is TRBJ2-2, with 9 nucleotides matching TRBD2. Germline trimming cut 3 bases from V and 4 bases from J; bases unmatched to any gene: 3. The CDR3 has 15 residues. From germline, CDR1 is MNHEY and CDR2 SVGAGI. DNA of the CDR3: TGTGCCAGCAGTTATAATAGCGGGAGCACCGGGGAGCTGTTTTTT. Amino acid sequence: CASSYNSGSTGELFF.

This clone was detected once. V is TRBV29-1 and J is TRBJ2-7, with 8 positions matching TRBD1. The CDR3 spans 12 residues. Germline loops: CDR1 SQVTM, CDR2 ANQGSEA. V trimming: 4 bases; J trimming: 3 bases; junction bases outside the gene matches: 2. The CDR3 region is CSVGGTGYEQYF. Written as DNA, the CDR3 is TGCAGCGTTGGGGGGACAGGCTACGAGCAGTACTTC.

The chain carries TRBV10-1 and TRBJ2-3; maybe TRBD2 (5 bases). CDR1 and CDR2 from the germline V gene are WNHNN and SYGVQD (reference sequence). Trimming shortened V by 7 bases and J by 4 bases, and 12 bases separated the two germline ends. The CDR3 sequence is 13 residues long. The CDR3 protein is CASKPSRADTQYF. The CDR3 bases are TGCGCCAGCAAGCCTAGCAGAGCAGATACGCAGTATTTT.

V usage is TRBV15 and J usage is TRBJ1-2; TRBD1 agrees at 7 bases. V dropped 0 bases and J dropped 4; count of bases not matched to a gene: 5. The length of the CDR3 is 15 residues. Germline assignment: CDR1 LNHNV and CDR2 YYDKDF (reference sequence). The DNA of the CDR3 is TGTGCCACCAGCAGAGATAGTAAGGGGGCCTATGGCTACACCTTC. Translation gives CATSRDSKGAYGYTF.

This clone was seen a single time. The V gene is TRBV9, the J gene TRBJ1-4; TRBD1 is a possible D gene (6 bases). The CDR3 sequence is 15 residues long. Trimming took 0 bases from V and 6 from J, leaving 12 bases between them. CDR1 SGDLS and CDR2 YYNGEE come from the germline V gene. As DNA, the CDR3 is TGTGCCAGCAGCGTAGGCGGGGGCGGTTATGAAAAACTGTTTTTT. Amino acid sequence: CASSVGGGGYEKLFF.

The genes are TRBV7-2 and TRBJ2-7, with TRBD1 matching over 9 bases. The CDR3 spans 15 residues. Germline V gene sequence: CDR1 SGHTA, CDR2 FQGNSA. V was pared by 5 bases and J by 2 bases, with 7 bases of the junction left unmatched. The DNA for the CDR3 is TGTGCCAGCAGCCTTCTGGGGACAGGGACCTACGAGCAGTACTTC. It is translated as CASSLLGTGTYEQYF.

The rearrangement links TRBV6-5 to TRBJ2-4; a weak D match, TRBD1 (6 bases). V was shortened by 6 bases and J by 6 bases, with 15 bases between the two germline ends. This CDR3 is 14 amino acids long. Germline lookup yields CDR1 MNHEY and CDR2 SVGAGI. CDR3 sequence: CASSSRGVGNIQYF. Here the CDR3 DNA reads TGTGCCAGCAGCTCCAGGGGAGTAGGAAACATTCAGTACTTC.

The CDR3, as DNA: TGTGCCAGCAGGGACAGGGGGCGCGGGAGCTATGGCTACACCTTC. Amino acids: CASRDRGRGSYGYTF. The rearrangement joins TRBV28 to TRBJ1-2; 11 bases line up with TRBD1. The CDR3 runs to 15 residues. Germline CDR1 reads MDHEN; CDR2 reads SYDVKM. V trimming: 6 bases; J trimming: 4 bases; junction bases outside the gene matches: 7.

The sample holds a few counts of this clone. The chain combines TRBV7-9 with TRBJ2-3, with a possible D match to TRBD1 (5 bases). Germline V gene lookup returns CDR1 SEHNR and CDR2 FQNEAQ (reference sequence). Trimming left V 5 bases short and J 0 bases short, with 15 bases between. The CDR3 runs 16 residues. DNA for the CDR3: TGTGCCAGCAGCCCCCCAAGGGGCGTCAGCACAGATACGCAGTATTTT. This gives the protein CASSPPRGVSTDTQYF.

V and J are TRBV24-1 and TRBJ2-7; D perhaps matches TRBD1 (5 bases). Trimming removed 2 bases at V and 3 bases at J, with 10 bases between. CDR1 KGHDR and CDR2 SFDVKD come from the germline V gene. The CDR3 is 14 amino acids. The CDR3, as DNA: TGTGCCACCAGTGATTCTGACAGCTACTACGAGCAGTACTTC. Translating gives CATSDSDSYYEQYF.

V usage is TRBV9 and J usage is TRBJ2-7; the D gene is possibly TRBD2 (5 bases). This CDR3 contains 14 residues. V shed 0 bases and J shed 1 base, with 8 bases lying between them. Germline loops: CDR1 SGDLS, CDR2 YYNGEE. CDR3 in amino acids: CASSVGEGSYEQYF. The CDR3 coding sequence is TGTGCCAGCAGCGTAGGAGAGGGATCCTACGAGCAGTACTTC.

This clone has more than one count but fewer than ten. For the CDR3, the DNA is TGTGCCAGCAGCTCGGGGACTAGCGGTATGAGCAGACGCACAGATACGCAGTATTTT. Its protein product is CASSSGTSGMSRRTDTQYF. The rearrangement links TRBV11-2 to TRBJ2-3; 11 bases are a match to TRBD2. Trimming removed 4 bases from V and 1 base from J; junction bases left unmatched: 13. Per the germline V gene, CDR1 is SGHAT and CDR2 is FQNNGV. CDR3 length: 19 amino acids. Based on the CDR3 plus reference TRBV11-2 and TRBJ2-3, the full variable domain is EAGVAQSPRYKIIEKRQSVAFWCNPISGHATLYWYQQILGQGPKLLIQFQNNGVVDDSQLPKDRFSAERLKGVDSTLKIQPAKLEDSAVYLCASSSGTSGMSRRTDTQYFGPGTRLTVL.